This TCR beta chain was profiled in a study of blood T cell repertoires in COVID-19. Germline values: CDR1 ENHRY, CDR2 SYGVKD. With 3 bases clipped from V and 2 bases from J, the junction kept 3 bases outside the gene matches. This CDR3 contains 15 residues. The assay was immunoSEQ multiplex PCR, and TCRdb's table has in-frame clones only and misses some. The profile shows about 350,000 clones, roughly 87% of them singletons. Recruitment covered about 26 US areas and drew participants whose ages spanned 18 to 89 years. The chain links TRBV10-3 to TRBJ2-7, with 11 bases matching TRBD2. The receptor was derived from a woman in her 30s who had recovered from COVID-19. Material for sequencing was PBMCs or T cells enriched from blood (not recorded which). The CDR3 is CAISEGTSGTYEQYF. The CDR3 bases are TGTGCCATCAGTGAAGGGACTAGCGGAACCTACGAGCAGTACTTC.